Below are 25 T cell receptor beta chains sequenced from a single sample in a study of cytomegalovirus exposure and HLA in healthy donors. Amplification used 60 Vbeta primers and 13 Jbeta primers. Produced via immunoSEQ multiplex PCR; TCRdb's table is partial and in-frame only. The sample carries fewer than 200,000 clones, 70% to 80% recorded once. Material: PBMCs. These receptors were obtained from a woman in her thirties in good health and CMV-seropositive.

This clone was observed a handful of times. This rearrangement joins TRBV27 to TRBJ2-1, with D perhaps TRBD1 (6 bases). CDR1 and CDR2 from the germline V gene are MNHEY and SMNVEV (reference sequence). The V gene lost 6 bases and the J gene lost 12 bases, with 21 bases spanning the gap. This CDR3 comprises 14 residues. CDR3: CASRINRDGIGQFF. CDR3 sequence (DNA): TGTGCCAGCAGAATTAACAGGGACGGAATAGGGCAGTTCTTC.

The J gene is TRBJ1-2, the V gene TRBV15; a weak D match, TRBD1 (6 bases). V was cut by 1 base and J by 2 bases, with 14 bases left in between. CDR3 size: 16 residues. Germline loops: CDR1 LNHNV, CDR2 YYDKDF (reference sequence). The CDR3 sequence is CATSRGGRGGNYGYTF. In DNA form, the CDR3 reads TGTGCCACCAGCAGAGGAGGCCGGGGGGGCAACTATGGCTACACCTTC.

Here the CDR3 reads CARSFIPGQGYYGYTF. The CDR3 DNA sequence: TGTGCCAGAAGCTTTATACCGGGACAGGGTTATTATGGCTACACCTTC. The gene calls are TRBV5-3 and TRBJ1-2, with TRBD1 matching 9 bases. TRBV5-3 is an open reading frame, and its role is uncertain. J gave up 5 bases and V 2 bases, and 10 bases lay outside the gene matches. The CDR3 totals 16 residues.

This clone has only a few counts. The gene calls are TRBV5-6 and TRBJ2-4; D might be TRBD2 (5 bases). CDR1 and CDR2 from the germline V gene are SGHDT and YYEEEE. CDR3 length equals 16 residues. V lost 1 base and J lost 2, with 13 bases in between. Here the CDR3 reads CASSLREKGSKNIQYF. In nucleotides, the CDR3 is TGTGCCAGCAGCTTGCGGGAAAAAGGCTCCAAAAACATTCAGTACTTC.

The chain uses TRBV7-6 and TRBJ2-7; a weak D match, TRBD2 (6 bases). Germline V gene sequence: CDR1 SGHVS, CDR2 FNYEAQ. The CDR3 is 12 residues long. With 4 bases removed from V and 4 bases from J, the gap between germline ends came to 8 bases. Written as DNA, the CDR3 is TGTGCCAGCAGCTCCCGGGAGTACGAGCAGTACTTC. It is translated as CASSSREYEQYF.

This clone was observed a few times. CDR3 residues: CASSSGSSYEQYF. In DNA, the CDR3 is TGTGCCAGCTCTAGCGGTTCCTCCTACGAGCAGTACTTC. The V gene is TRBV18, the J gene TRBJ2-7; TRBD2 is a possible D gene (6 bases). Germline V CDR1 and CDR2: KGHSH, LQKENI. The CDR3 length is 13 residues. The V and J ends lost 6 bases and 0 bases respectively, with 9 bases between them.

The V and J genes are TRBV30 and TRBJ1-2; 7 bases line up with TRBD1. J was trimmed by 5 bases and V by 1 base; bases with no gene match: 1. CDR1 is GTSNPN and CDR2 is SVGIG in the germline V gene (reference sequence). This CDR3 has 12 amino acids. This CDR3 reads CAWSGQGYGYTF. CDR3 DNA: TGTGCCTGGAGTGGACAGGGATATGGCTACACCTTC. Full variable domain (remainder filled in from reference TRBV30 and TRBJ1-2): SQTIHQWPATLVQPVGSPLSLECTVEGTSNPNLYWYRQAAGRGLQLLFYSVGIGQISSEVPQNLSASRPQDRQFILSSKKLLLSDSGFYLCAWSGQGYGYTFGSGTRLTVV.

The V and J genes are TRBV19 and TRBJ1-1; D possibly corresponds to TRBD1 (6 bases). This CDR3 spans 14 amino acids. Germline V gene data show CDR1 as LNHDA and CDR2 as SQIVND (reference sequence). V lost 8 bases and J lost 7, with 20 bases in between. CDR3 DNA: TGTGCCAGTGGGAGGGACAACCTCCGACATGAAGCTTTCTTT. Translating gives CASGRDNLRHEAFF.

The chain couples TRBV9 to TRBJ1-5; maybe TRBD1 (5 bases). CDR3 size: 14 residues. Trimming took 3 bases from V and 10 from J, leaving 17 bases between them. Germline CDR1 and CDR2: SGDLS and YYNGEE. The CDR3 is CASSAGIVGHPQHF. CDR3 bases: TGTGCCAGCAGCGCAGGGATCGTAGGTCATCCCCAGCATTTT.

V usage is TRBV4-3 and J usage is TRBJ1-3, with a possible D match to TRBD1 (6 bases). Trimming removed 0 bases at V and 3 bases at J, with 15 bases between. The length of the CDR3 is 17 residues. Germline V gene data show CDR1 as LGHNA and CDR2 as YSLEER. DNA for the CDR3: TGCGCCAGCAGCCAAGAACCCTACAGGGTCGGTGGAAACACCATATATTTT. Translation gives CASSQEPYRVGGNTIYF.

The V call is TRBV28, the J call TRBJ2-7; 9 bases align to TRBD1. The CDR3 covers 15 residues. From germline, CDR1 is MDHEN and CDR2 SYDVKM. V lost 4 bases and J lost 5; bases outside the gene matches: 9. The CDR3 region has the DNA TGTGCCAGCAGTTACGGGACAGGGTACCCCCACGAGCAGTACTTC. Amino acids: CASSYGTGYPHEQYF.

This clone was observed a handful of times. V gene TRBV6-5 combines with J gene TRBJ2-7; 8 bases line up with TRBD2. Germline CDR1 and CDR2: MNHEY and SVGAGI. With 5 bases clipped from V and 3 bases from J, the junction kept 3 bases outside the gene matches. The CDR3 is made up of 13 amino acids. CDR3 sequence reads: CASSLAGDYEQYF. DNA for the CDR3: TGTGCCAGCAGTCTAGCGGGTGACTACGAGCAGTACTTC.

Only a few counts were recorded for this clone. The chain carries TRBV7-2 and TRBJ2-3; a possible D gene is TRBD1 (6 bases). The CDR3 length is 15 residues. Germline V CDR1 and CDR2: SGHTA, FQGNSA. V lost 5 bases, J lost 3 bases, and 15 bases lay in between. CDR3 amino acids: CASSGLLGATDTQYF. CDR3 DNA sequence: TGTGCCAGCAGCGGCCTTCTGGGGGCGACAGATACGCAGTATTTT.

The chain joins TRBV4-2 to TRBJ2-7, with 13 positions matching TRBD2. The germline gives CDR1 LGHNA, CDR2 YNFKEQ. This CDR3 is 18 amino acids long. With 5 bases clipped from V and 3 bases from J, the junction kept 13 bases outside the gene matches. The CDR3 DNA follows: TGTGCCAGCAGCTACGAACTAGCGGGAGGGCTAGGCTACTACGAGCAGTACTTC. Translated: CASSYELAGGLGYYEQYF.

The chain is built from TRBV30 and TRBJ2-3; TRBD2 agrees at 12 bases. V shed 4 bases and J 10 bases; nucleotides not matched to a gene: 6. The CDR3 is made up of 13 amino acids. Germline assignment: CDR1 GTSNPN and CDR2 SVGIG (reference sequence). The CDR3 loop reads CAWTPGLAGPQYF. The CDR3 bases are TGTGCCTGGACCCCGGGACTAGCGGGCCCGCAGTATTTT.

V usage is TRBV5-1 and J usage is TRBJ2-2; TRBD2 agrees at 7 bases. The CDR3 length is 16 residues. Per germline, CDR1 SGHRS and CDR2 YFSETQ. After removal of 0 bases from V and 6 bases from J, the junction contained 8 bases not matched to a gene. The CDR3 DNA is TGCGCCAGCAGCTTGGGGACTAGAGTTACCGCCGGGGAGCTGTTTTTT. As protein: CASSLGTRVTAGELFF.

This clone turned up a few times. This chain uses TRBV29-1 with TRBJ2-4, with D possibly matching TRBD2 (6 bases). Germline V gene lookup returns CDR1 SQVTM and CDR2 ANQGSEA. V was pared by 6 bases and J by 0 bases, with 12 bases between. The length of the CDR3 is 14 residues. The CDR3 protein is CSVAGGVAKNIQYF. The CDR3 DNA reads TGCAGCGTCGCCGGCGGGGTAGCCAAAAACATTCAGTACTTC.

This clone was seen a few times. V usage is TRBV5-1 and J usage is TRBJ1-4; 8 bases line up with TRBD1. Looked up from germline, CDR1 is SGHRS and CDR2 is YFSETQ. This CDR3 region has 14 residues. J lost 8 bases, V lost 3 bases, and 6 bases had no gene match. Here the CDR3 DNA reads TGCGCCAGCAGCTATGGACAGGGAAGGGAAAAACTGTTTTTT. It yields the protein CASSYGQGREKLFF.

The J gene is TRBJ2-7, the V gene TRBV27, with 11 positions matching TRBD2. V shed 5 bases and J 2 bases; nucleotides not matched to a gene: 14. This CDR3 comprises 18 residues. The germline V gene encodes CDR1 MNHEY and CDR2 SMNVEV (reference sequence). The CDR3 DNA is TGTGCCAGCAGTCCTCCCTTCCCGACTAGCGGGGACACCTACGAGCAGTACTTC. This encodes CASSPPFPTSGDTYEQYF.

About this clone itself: At one boundary the junction diverges from the germline segment, which might be a read error. The J gene is TRBJ2-6, the V gene TRBV7-8; a possible D gene is TRBD1 (5 bases). The CDR3 sequence is 17 residues long. In germline, CDR1 is SGHVS, CDR2 FQNEAQ. CDR3 protein: CASSLRAFSSGANILTF. Here the CDR3 DNA reads TGTGCCAGCAGCCTCAGGGCCTTCAGCTCTGGGGCCAACATCCTGACTTTC.

The rearrangement uses TRBV30 and TRBJ2-2; perhaps TRBD1 as D (5 bases). CDR3 length: 13 residues. The germline CDR1 and CDR2 sequences are GTSNPN and SVGIG (reference sequence). Trimming removed 3 bases at V and 5 bases at J, with 10 bases between. The CDR3: CAWRFKGTGELFF. The CDR3 nucleotides read TGTGCCTGGAGGTTTAAGGGGACCGGGGAGCTGTTTTTT.

The chain links TRBV14 to TRBJ2-7; 12 nucleotides line up with TRBD1. Germline-derived CDR1 and CDR2 are SGHDN and FVKESK. There are 16 residues in the CDR3. Trimming took 0 bases from V and 6 from J; bases not matched to a gene: 6. The CDR3, as DNA: TGTGCCAGCAGCCAAGATATAGGGACAGGGGGCTCCGAGCAGTACTTC. The encoded protein is CASSQDIGTGGSEQYF.

The gene calls are TRBV18 and TRBJ1-1; 9 bases agree with TRBD1. J was trimmed by 6 bases and V by 1 base; bases with no gene match: 15. The CDR3 totals 18 residues. Per the germline V gene, CDR1 is KGHSH and CDR2 is LQKENI. The CDR3 protein is CASSPRWPGTGRGAEAFF. The CDR3 nucleotides read TGTGCCAGCTCACCACGGTGGCCCGGGACAGGGAGGGGTGCTGAAGCTTTCTTT.

The rearrangement uses TRBV9 and TRBJ1-5; 7 nucleotides line up with TRBD1. The CDR3 spans 16 residues. The germline gives CDR1 SGDLS, CDR2 YYNGEE. V gave up 0 bases and J gave up 8 bases; unmatched junction bases: 11. CDR3: CASSVGQGEEGEPQHF. CDR3 in DNA: TGTGCCAGCAGCGTAGGACAGGGAGAGGAGGGGGAGCCCCAGCATTTT.

The chain joins TRBV5-4 to TRBJ2-2; D gene ambiguous. Germline loops: CDR1 SGHNT, CDR2 YYREEE (reference sequence). CDR3 length: 15 amino acids. V lost 1 base and J 4 bases, leaving 11 bases between the germline ends. CDR3 loop: CASSLSGAGTGELFF. CDR3 in DNA: TGTGCCAGCAGCTTGTCTGGAGCCGGCACCGGGGAGCTGTTTTTT.